This T cell receptor beta chain was identified in a study of early T cells in non-severe SARS-CoV-2 infection. Unmatched junction bases numbered 4, after V lost 5 bases and J lost 4 bases. The CDR3 consists of 14 residues. This clonotype has ten or more counts. Attached unique molecular identifiers marked individual cDNA molecules. TCRdb redid the calling of the 5' RACE reads with MiXCR, one entry per CDR3 protein. In the table there are about 36,000 distinct CDR3 sequences, 6% to 8.5% of which are singletons. Material: whole blood, obtained at baseline. This chain joins TRBV12-3 or TRBV12-4 and TRBJ2-1; 8 nucleotides align to TRBD1. The TCR was taken from an adult who was a healthcare worker with PCR-confirmed SARS-CoV-2 infection or an uninfected control (not recorded which). CDR3 coding DNA: TGTGCCAGCAGTCCAGGGGGCCCTTACAATGAGCAGTTCTTC. As protein: CASSPGGPYNEQFF.